The 9 T cell receptor beta chains reported below all come from one sample, sequenced in a study of T-cell reconstitution after alpha-beta-depleted transplantation in children. Unique molecular identifiers were used in preparing the TCRbeta library. TCRdb recomputed calls from the PCR reads with MiXCR, one row per CDR3 protein. The sample consists of under 850,000 distinct CDR3 sequences, approximately 14% of them appearing once. Sequenced here: PBMCs, sampled before TCRalphabeta/CD19-depleted stem cell transplant. The receptors were sampled from a girl between 2 and 10 years old with congenital amegakaryocytic thrombocytopenia, due to receive a stem cell transplant.

This clonotype was counted only a few times. V and J are TRBV2 and TRBJ2-3; perhaps TRBD1 as D (6 bases). Trimming stripped 7 bases from V and 4 bases from J, with 24 bases between. CDR1 SNHLY and CDR2 FYNNEI come from the germline V gene. This CDR3 is built from 17 residues. The CDR3 bases are TGTGCCAGCACTGATTTCGGGGACCGATCAGGGGCAGATACGCAGTATTTT. Its protein product is CASTDFGDRSGADTQYF.

This clonotype was counted at least ten times. The chain joins TRBV6-5 to TRBJ2-7, with D tentatively TRBD1 (5 bases). Germline V gives CDR1 MNHEY, CDR2 SVGAGI. Between the trimmed V and J ends, which lost 4 bases and 4 bases, there was a span of 14 bases. The CDR3 consists of 14 residues. CDR3 residues: CASSSRQTDYEQYF. In DNA, the CDR3 is TGTGCCAGCAGTTCACGACAGACTGATTACGAGCAGTACTTC.

The J gene is TRBJ2-7, the V gene TRBV27; 9 positions match TRBD2. V lost 3 bases and J lost 7; bases outside the gene matches: 7. CDR1 and CDR2 from the germline V gene are MNHEY and SMNVEV (reference sequence). CDR3 length: 14 residues. CDR3 bases: TGTGCCAGCAGTTTGCGGGAGGGCCTGGGGGAGCAGTACTTC. Translating it yields CASSLREGLGEQYF.

This clonotype has at least ten counts. The chain uses TRBV24-1 and TRBJ2-1; 7 bases line up with TRBD2. The CDR3 has 13 residues. With 6 bases clipped from V and 12 bases from J, the junction kept 10 bases outside the gene matches. Germline assignment: CDR1 KGHDR and CDR2 SFDVKD. CDR3 in DNA: TGTGCCACCAGTATGGGAGGGGTCTCAGGGCAGTTCTTC. Amino acid sequence: CATSMGGVSGQFF.

The chain is built from TRBV20-1 and TRBJ2-1; 7 bases are a match to TRBD2. The junction had 10 bases not matched to a gene; V was cut back by 1 base and J by 10 bases. CDR3 length: 14 residues. Germline CDR1 is DFQATT and CDR2 is SNEGSKA (reference sequence). CDR3 protein: CSARVGGGPREQFF. In nucleotides, the CDR3 is TGCAGTGCTAGAGTTGGGGGAGGGCCGCGGGAGCAGTTCTTC.

This clonotype showed up many times. V is TRBV5-1 and J is TRBJ2-1; D may correspond to TRBD1 or TRBD2 (5 bases each). The germline V gene has CDR1 SGHRS and CDR2 YFSETQ. V lost 7 bases, J lost 4 bases, and 36 bases lay in between. The CDR3 totals 21 residues. The CDR3 sequence: CASRGLLLREHLRGSYNEQFF. CDR3 nucleotide sequence: TGCGCCAGCCGGGGCCTACTCCTTCGGGAACATCTCCGAGGGTCTTACAATGAGCAGTTCTTC.

This chain joins TRBV5-1 and TRBJ2-3; 9 bases are shared with TRBD2. CDR1 is SGHRS, CDR2 YFSETQ, per germline. The length of the CDR3 is 20 residues. V gave up 4 bases and J gave up 6 bases; unmatched junction bases: 24. The DNA for the CDR3 is TGCGCCAGCAGCATGGGCGGCCCAGCGGGAGGATCAAGCTCTTCTGATACGCAGTATTTT. Translated, it gives CASSMGGPAGGSSSSDTQYF. The complete variable domain, with remaining parts taken from reference TRBV5-1 and TRBJ2-3, reads KAGVTQTPRYLIKTRGQQVTLSCSPISGHRSVSWYQQTPGQGLQFLFEYFSETQRNKGNFPGRFSGRQFSNSRSEMNVSTLELGDSALYLCASSMGGPAGGSSSSDTQYFGPGTRLTVL.

The chain couples TRBV28 to TRBJ2-5, with 13 positions matching TRBD2. The CDR3 covers 16 residues. J was trimmed by 7 bases and V by 4 bases; bases with no gene match: 9. Germline lookup yields CDR1 MDHEN and CDR2 SYDVKM. Here the CDR3 DNA reads TGTGCCAGCAGTTCTCGACTAGCGGGAGGATCTGGGACCCAGTACTTC. Translation gives CASSSRLAGGSGTQYF.

In this sample, this clonotype turned up many times. The chain recombines TRBV5-1 with TRBJ2-7; no reliable D call. The CDR3 extends over 13 amino acids. In germline, CDR1 is SGHRS, CDR2 YFSETQ. Trimming cost V 7 bases and J 3 bases, with 14 bases left between them. CDR3 region: CASAMSSVYEQYF. The CDR3 coding sequence is TGCGCCAGCGCCATGAGCTCCGTCTACGAGCAGTACTTC.